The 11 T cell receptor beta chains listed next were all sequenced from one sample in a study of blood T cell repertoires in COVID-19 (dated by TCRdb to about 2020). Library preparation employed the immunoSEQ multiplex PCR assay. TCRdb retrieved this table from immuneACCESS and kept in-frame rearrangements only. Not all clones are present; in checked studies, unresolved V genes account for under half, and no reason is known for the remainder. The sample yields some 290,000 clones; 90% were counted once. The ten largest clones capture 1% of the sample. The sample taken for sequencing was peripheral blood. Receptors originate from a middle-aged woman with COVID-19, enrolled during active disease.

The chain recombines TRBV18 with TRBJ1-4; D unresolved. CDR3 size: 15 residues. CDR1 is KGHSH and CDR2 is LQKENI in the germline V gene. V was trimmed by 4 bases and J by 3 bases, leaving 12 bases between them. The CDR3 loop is CASSLRASSNEKLFF. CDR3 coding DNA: TGTGCCAGCTCACTAAGAGCGTCCTCTAATGAAAAACTGTTTTTT. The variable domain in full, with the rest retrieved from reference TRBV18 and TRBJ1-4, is NAGVMQNPRHLVRRRGQEARLRCSPMKGHSHVYWYRQLPEEGLKFMVYLQKENIIDESGMPKERFSAEFPKEGPSILRIQQVVRGDSAAYFCASSLRASSNEKLFFGSGTQLSVL.

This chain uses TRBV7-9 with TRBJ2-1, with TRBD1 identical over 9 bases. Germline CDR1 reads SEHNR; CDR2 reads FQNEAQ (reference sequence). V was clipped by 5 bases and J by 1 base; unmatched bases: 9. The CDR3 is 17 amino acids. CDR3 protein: CASSGYTGTGSYNEQFF. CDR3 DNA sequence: TGTGCCAGCAGCGGGTATACCGGGACAGGGTCCTACAATGAGCAGTTCTTC.

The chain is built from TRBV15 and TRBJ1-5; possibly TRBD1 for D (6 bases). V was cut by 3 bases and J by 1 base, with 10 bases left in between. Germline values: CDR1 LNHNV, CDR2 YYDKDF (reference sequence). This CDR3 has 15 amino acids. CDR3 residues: CATSSGTLSNQPQHF. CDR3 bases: TGTGCCACCAGCAGTGGGACACTGAGCAATCAGCCCCAGCATTTT. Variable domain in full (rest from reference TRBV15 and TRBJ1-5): DAMVIQNPRYQVTQFGKPVTLSCSQTLNHNVMYWYQQKSSQAPKLLFHYYDKDFNNEADTPDNFQSRRPNTSFCFLDIRSPGLGDTAMYLCATSSGTLSNQPQHFGDGTRLSIL.

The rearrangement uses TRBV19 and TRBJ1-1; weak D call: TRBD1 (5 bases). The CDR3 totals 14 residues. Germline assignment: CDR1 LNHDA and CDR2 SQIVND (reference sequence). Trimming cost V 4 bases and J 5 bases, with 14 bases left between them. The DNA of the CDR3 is TGTGCCAGTAGTACCTCAGGGTTCAAGACTGAAGCTTTCTTT. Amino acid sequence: CASSTSGFKTEAFF.

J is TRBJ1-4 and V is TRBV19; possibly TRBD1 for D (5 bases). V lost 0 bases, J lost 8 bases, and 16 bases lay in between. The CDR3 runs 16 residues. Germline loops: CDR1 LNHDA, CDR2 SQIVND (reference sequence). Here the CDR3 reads CASSIEGRGDGEKLFF. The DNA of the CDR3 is TGTGCCAGTAGTATAGAGGGGAGGGGAGACGGCGAAAAACTGTTTTTT.

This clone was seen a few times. The CDR3 spells CASSPGAREEQYF. The CDR3 DNA is TGTGCCAGCAGCCCAGGGGCGCGGGAGGAGCAGTACTTC. This rearrangement joins TRBV3-1 (or the pseudogene TRBV3-2) to TRBJ2-7; a possible D gene is TRBD2 (7 bases). Germline V gene lookup returns CDR1 LGHDT and CDR2 YNNKEL (reference sequence). This CDR3 comprises 13 residues. The germline V and J ends were trimmed by 4 bases and 7 bases, with 14 bases remaining between them.

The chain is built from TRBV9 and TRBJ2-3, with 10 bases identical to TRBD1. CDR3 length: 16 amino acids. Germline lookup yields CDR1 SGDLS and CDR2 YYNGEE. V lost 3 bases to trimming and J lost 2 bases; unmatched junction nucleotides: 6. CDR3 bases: TGTGCCAGCAGCGGAAGGGACAGGGGTTTCACAGATACGCAGTATTTT. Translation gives CASSGRDRGFTDTQYF.

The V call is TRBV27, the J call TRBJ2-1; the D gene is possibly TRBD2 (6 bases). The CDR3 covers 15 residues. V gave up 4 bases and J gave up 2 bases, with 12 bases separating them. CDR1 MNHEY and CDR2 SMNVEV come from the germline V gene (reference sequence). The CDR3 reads CASSYAGSTYNEQFF. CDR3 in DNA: TGTGCCAGCAGTTACGCGGGGTCTACCTACAATGAGCAGTTCTTC.

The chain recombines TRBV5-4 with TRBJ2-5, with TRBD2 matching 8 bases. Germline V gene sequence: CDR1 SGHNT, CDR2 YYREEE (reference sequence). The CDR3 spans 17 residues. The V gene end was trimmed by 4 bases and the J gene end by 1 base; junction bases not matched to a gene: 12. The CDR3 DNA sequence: TGTGCCAGCAGCCCCTCGGGGGGGGCGGGGGGCCAAGAGACCCAGTACTTC. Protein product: CASSPSGGAGGQETQYF.

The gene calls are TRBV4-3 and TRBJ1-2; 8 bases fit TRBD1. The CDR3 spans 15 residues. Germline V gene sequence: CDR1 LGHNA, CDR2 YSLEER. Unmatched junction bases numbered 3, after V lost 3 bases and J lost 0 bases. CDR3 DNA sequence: TGCGCCAGCAGCCAGGAGACAGGGGCTAACTATGGCTACACCTTC. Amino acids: CASSQETGANYGYTF.

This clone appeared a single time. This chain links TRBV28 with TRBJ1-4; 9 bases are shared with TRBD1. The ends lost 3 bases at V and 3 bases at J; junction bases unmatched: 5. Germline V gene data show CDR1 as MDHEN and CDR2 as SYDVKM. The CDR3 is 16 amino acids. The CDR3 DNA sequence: TGTGCCAGCAGTTTCCTTCGACAGGGGGCTAATGAAAAACTGTTTTTT. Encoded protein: CASSFLRQGANEKLFF. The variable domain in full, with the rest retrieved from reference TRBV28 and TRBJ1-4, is DVKVTQSSRYLVKRTGEKVFLECVQDMDHENMFWYRQDPGLGLRLIYFSYDVKMKEKGDIPEGYSVSREKKERFSLILESASTNQTSMYLCASSFLRQGANEKLFFGSGTQLSVL.